Following are 15 T cell receptor beta chains from one sample sequenced in a study of blood T cell repertoires in COVID-19. TCRdb's copy holds only in-frame clones and misses some; the assay was immunoSEQ multiplex PCR. The sample includes about 240,000 clones, roughly 83% of them seen just once. Specimen: peripheral blood. Source of these receptors: a woman aged 80 or over with acute or convalescent COVID-19.

The CDR3: CASSPTQPGFGGYTF. The CDR3 DNA reads TGTGCCAGCAGTCCAACCCAGCCGGGGTTTGGAGGCTACACCTTC. The chain recombines TRBV27 with TRBJ1-2, with D unresolved. The V end lost 5 bases, the J end lost 8 bases, and 21 bases lay between the germline ends. The CDR3 spans 15 residues. Germline assignment: CDR1 MNHEY and CDR2 SMNVEV (reference sequence).

The rearrangement links TRBV7-3 to TRBJ1-2; TRBD1 aligns across 7 bases. The CDR3 consists of 15 residues. Losses at the gene ends were 3 bases for V and 8 bases for J; bases not matched to a gene: 12. Per germline, CDR1 SGHTA and CDR2 FQGTGA. CDR3 DNA: TGTGCCAGCAGCTTGAGGGGACAGACAAACGAAGGCTACACCTTC. Its protein is CASSLRGQTNEGYTF.

This clone has just a few counts. The rearrangement uses TRBV5-4 and TRBJ2-2, with a tentative D call TRBD2 (6 bases). V was cut by 4 bases and J by 5 bases, with 18 bases left in between. This CDR3 comprises 16 residues. Germline V gene lookup returns CDR1 SGHNT and CDR2 YYREEE (reference sequence). CDR3 DNA sequence: TGTGCCAGCAGCCCCCCCTCTCGCGGGGATACCGGGGAGCTGTTTTTT. Its protein is CASSPPSRGDTGELFF.

Of note for this clone: Other DNA sequences within the sample encode an identical CDR3. The chain employs TRBV3-1 (or the pseudogene TRBV3-2) and TRBJ1-1; possible D gene TRBD1, 5 bases. Germline V gene lookup returns CDR1 LGHDT and CDR2 YNNKEL (reference sequence). The CDR3 has 14 residues. Trimming took 1 base from V and 2 from J, leaving 8 bases between them. The DNA of the CDR3 is TGTGCCAGCAGCCAAGGAAGGGGAAACACTGAAGCTTTCTTT. This translates into CASSQGRGNTEAFF.

The V gene is TRBV15, the J gene TRBJ1-5; the match to TRBD1 covers 12 bases. J was trimmed by 2 bases and V by 5 bases; bases with no gene match: 7. This CDR3 contains 17 residues. CDR1 is LNHNV and CDR2 is YYDKDF in the germline V gene (reference sequence). In nucleotides, the CDR3 is TGTGCCACCAGCTCCCGGGACAGGGGGCCGGGCAATCAGCCCCAGCATTTT. Its protein product is CATSSRDRGPGNQPQHF.

The rearrangement links TRBV19 to TRBJ1-5; the match to TRBD1 covers 7 bases. V lost 5 bases to trimming and J lost 8 bases; unmatched junction nucleotides: 9. The V gene's germline CDR1 is LNHDA and CDR2 SQIVND (reference sequence). This CDR3 is 14 amino acids long. CDR3 in amino acids: CASSSLQGSEPQHF. The DNA for the CDR3 is TGTGCCAGTAGTTCCCTACAGGGGTCGGAGCCCCAGCATTTT.

This clone came up many times. The chain is built from TRBV5-1 and TRBJ1-5; no reliable D call. The ends were cut back, 3 bases at V and 0 bases at J, with 13 bases in the middle. Per germline, CDR1 SGHRS and CDR2 YFSETQ. CDR3 size: 16 residues. CDR3 sequence: CASSYRVISSNQPQHF. The CDR3 DNA is TGCGCCAGCAGCTACCGGGTCATCTCTAGCAATCAGCCCCAGCATTTT.

This clone has a single count. The rearrangement links TRBV5-1 to TRBJ2-1; 8 nucleotides align to TRBD1. The CDR3 is 16 residues long. The ends lost 0 bases at V and 0 bases at J; junction bases unmatched: 2. Germline-derived CDR1 and CDR2 are SGHRS and YFSETQ. CDR3 nucleotide sequence: TGCGCCAGCAGCTTGGGGACAGGGAGCTCCTACAATGAGCAGTTCTTC. This codes for CASSLGTGSSYNEQFF.

This clone came up once. The chain uses TRBV19 and TRBJ1-1; TRBD1 might be the D (6 bases). The CDR3 is made up of 17 amino acids. V dropped 3 bases and J dropped 0 bases, with 17 bases sitting between them. Germline CDR1 LNHDA, CDR2 SQIVND (reference sequence). The CDR3 protein is CASSMARGSIMNTEAFF. The CDR3 DNA is TGTGCCAGTAGTATGGCCAGGGGCAGCATTATGAACACTGAAGCTTTCTTT.

The chain recombines TRBV5-8 with TRBJ1-1, with 10 positions matching TRBD1. The CDR3 covers 14 residues. Germline V gives CDR1 SGHTS, CDR2 YDEGEE. V shed 4 bases and J 11 bases; nucleotides not matched to a gene: 11. This CDR3 reads CASSPGTGDYRAFF. CDR3 coding DNA: TGTGCCAGCAGCCCCGGGACAGGGGATTACCGGGCTTTCTTT.

This chain uses TRBV7-2 with TRBJ2-7; D uncertain. V was pared by 1 base and J by 0 bases, with 7 bases between. The CDR3 is 14 residues long. The germline CDR1 and CDR2 sequences are SGHTA and FQGNSA. The CDR3: CASSLGTSSYEQYF. For the CDR3, the DNA is TGTGCCAGCAGCTTAGGCACGAGCTCCTACGAGCAGTACTTC.

The chain uses TRBV5-1 and TRBJ1-3, with TRBD1 identical over 8 bases. This CDR3 spans 15 amino acids. Germline trimming cut 2 bases from V and 3 bases from J; bases unmatched to any gene: 4. The germline V gene has CDR1 SGHRS and CDR2 YFSETQ. CDR3 coding DNA: TGCGCCAGCAGCTTTCAGGGGGCATATGGAAACACCATATATTTT. Amino acid sequence: CASSFQGAYGNTIYF. Drawing the rest from reference TRBV5-1 and TRBJ1-3, the complete variable domain is KAGVTQTPRYLIKTRGQQVTLSCSPISGHRSVSWYQQTPGQGLQFLFEYFSETQRNKGNFPGRFSGRQFSNSRSEMNVSTLELGDSALYLCASSFQGAYGNTIYFGEGSWLTVV.

The CDR3 bases are TGTGCCAGCAGTGAAGAGGGGGGGCTCAACTATGGCTACACCTTC. This codes for CASSEEGGLNYGYTF. The gene calls are TRBV6-1 and TRBJ1-2; D is possibly TRBD1 (6 bases). The CDR3 runs 15 residues. Deletions cut 1 base from V and 2 bases from J, with 11 bases between. Germline V gene sequence: CDR1 MNHNS, CDR2 SASEGT.

The chain carries TRBV18 and TRBJ1-1; 7 nucleotides align to TRBD1. The CDR3 covers 14 residues. Germline V gives CDR1 KGHSH, CDR2 LQKENI. After removal of 4 bases from V and 1 base from J, the junction contained 3 bases not matched to a gene. CDR3 in amino acids: CASSRRTGNTEAFF. CDR3 bases: TGTGCCAGCTCACGGAGGACAGGGAACACTGAAGCTTTCTTT.

The chain couples TRBV19 to TRBJ2-3, with TRBD2 identical over 7 bases. The CDR3 is made up of 15 amino acids. In germline, CDR1 is LNHDA, CDR2 SQIVND (reference sequence). V dropped 6 bases and J dropped 1; count of bases not matched to a gene: 7. The CDR3 protein is CASRRGESGTDTQYF. Written as DNA, the CDR3 is TGTGCCAGTAGACGGGGGGAATCTGGCACAGATACGCAGTATTTT.